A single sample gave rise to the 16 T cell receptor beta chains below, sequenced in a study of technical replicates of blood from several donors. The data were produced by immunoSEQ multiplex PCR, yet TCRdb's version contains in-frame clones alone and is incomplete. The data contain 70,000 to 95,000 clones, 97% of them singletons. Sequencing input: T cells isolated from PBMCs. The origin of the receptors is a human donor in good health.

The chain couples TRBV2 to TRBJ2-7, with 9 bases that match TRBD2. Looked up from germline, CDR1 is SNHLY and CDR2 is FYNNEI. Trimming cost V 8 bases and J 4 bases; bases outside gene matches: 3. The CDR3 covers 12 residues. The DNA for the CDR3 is TGTGCCAGCGGGGGACTAGCTTACGAGCAGTACTTC. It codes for CASGGLAYEQYF.

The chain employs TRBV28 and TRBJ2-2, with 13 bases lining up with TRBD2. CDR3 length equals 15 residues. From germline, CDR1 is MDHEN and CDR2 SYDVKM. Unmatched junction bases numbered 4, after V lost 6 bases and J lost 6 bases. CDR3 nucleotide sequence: TGTGCCAGCAGACTAGCGGGAGGGTGGGCCGGGGAGCTGTTTTTT. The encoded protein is CASRLAGGWAGELFF.

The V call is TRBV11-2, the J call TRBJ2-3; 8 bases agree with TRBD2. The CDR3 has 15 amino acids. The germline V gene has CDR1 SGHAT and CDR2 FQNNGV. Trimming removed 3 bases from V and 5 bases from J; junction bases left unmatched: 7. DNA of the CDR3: TGTGCCAGCAGCTTCCCGGGGGGGGCTCTAGATACGCAGTATTTT. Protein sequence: CASSFPGGALDTQYF.

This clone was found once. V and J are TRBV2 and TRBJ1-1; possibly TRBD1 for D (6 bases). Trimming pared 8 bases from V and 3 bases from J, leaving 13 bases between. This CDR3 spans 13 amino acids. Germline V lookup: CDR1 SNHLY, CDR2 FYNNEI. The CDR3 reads CASGQGRDTEAFF. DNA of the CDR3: TGTGCCAGCGGGCAGGGGAGGGACACTGAAGCTTTCTTT.

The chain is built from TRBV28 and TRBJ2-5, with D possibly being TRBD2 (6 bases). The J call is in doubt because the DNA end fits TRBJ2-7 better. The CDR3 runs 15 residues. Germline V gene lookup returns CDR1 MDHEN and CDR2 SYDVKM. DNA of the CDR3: TGTGCCAGCAGACCCCCCGGGGGTCACTCCTACGAGCAGTACTTC. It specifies CASRPPGGHSYEQYF.

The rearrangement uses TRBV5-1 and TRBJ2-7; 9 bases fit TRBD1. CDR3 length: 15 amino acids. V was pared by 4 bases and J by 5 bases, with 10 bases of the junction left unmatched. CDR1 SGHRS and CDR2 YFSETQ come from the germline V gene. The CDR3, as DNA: TGCGCCAGCAGCCTACGGGACAGGGATATCGACGAGCAGTACTTC. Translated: CASSLRDRDIDEQYF. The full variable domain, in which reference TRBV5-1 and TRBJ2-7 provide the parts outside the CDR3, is KAGVTQTPRYLIKTRGQQVTLSCSPISGHRSVSWYQQTPGQGLQFLFEYFSETQRNKGNFPGRFSGRQFSNSRSEMNVSTLELGDSALYLCASSLRDRDIDEQYFGPGTRLTVT.

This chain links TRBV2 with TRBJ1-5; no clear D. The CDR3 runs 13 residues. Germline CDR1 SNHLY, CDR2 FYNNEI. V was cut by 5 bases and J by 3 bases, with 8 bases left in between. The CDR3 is CASSKWANQPQHF. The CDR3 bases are TGTGCCAGCAGTAAGTGGGCCAATCAGCCCCAGCATTTT.

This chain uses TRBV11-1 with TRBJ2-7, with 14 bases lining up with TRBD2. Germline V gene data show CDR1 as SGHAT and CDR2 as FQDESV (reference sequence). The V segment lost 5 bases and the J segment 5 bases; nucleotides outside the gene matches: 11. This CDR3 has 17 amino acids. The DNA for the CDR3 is TGTGCCAGCAGCACGTCGGGACTAGCGGGAGTGACGGACGAGCAGTACTTC. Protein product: CASSTSGLAGVTDEQYF.

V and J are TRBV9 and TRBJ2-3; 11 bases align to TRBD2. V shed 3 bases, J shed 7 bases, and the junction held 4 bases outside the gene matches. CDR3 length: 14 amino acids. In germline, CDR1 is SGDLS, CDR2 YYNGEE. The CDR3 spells CASSDSGGANTQYF. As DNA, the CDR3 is TGTGCCAGCAGCGATAGCGGGGGGGCGAATACGCAGTATTTT. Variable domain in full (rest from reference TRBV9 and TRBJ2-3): DSGVTQTPKHLITATGQRVTLRCSPRSGDLSVYWYQQSLDQGLQFLIQYYNGEERAKGNILERFSAQQFPDLHSELNLSSLELGDSALYFCASSDSGGANTQYFGPGTRLTVL.

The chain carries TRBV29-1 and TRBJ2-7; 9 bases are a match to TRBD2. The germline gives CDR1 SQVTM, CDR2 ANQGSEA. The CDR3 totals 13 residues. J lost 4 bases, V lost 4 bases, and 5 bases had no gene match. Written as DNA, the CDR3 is TGCAGCGTTGTTCCTAGCGGGATGTACGAGCAGTACTTC. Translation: CSVVPSGMYEQYF.

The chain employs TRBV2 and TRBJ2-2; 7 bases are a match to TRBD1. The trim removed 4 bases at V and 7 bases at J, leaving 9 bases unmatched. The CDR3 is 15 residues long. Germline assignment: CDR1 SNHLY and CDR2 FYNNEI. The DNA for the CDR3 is TGTGCCAGCAGTGCCATGACAGGGTTGGTCGGGGAGCTGTTTTTT. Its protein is CASSAMTGLVGELFF.

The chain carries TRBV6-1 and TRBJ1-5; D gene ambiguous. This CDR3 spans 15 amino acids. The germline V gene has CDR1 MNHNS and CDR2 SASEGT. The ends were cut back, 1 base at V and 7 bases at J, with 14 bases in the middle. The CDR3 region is CASSEERVGVQPQHF. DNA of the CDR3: TGTGCCAGCAGTGAAGAAAGGGTGGGAGTCCAGCCCCAGCATTTT.

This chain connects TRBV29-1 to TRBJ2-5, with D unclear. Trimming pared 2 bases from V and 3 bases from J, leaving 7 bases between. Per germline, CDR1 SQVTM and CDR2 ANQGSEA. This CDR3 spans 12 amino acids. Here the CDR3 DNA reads TGCAGCGTTGAATTCCCAAAAGAGACCCAGTACTTC. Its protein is CSVEFPKETQYF.

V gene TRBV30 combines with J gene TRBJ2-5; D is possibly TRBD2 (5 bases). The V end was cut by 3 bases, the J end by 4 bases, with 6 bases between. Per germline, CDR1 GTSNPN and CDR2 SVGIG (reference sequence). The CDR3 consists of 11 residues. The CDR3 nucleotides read TGTGCCTGGAGCGAGGGAGAGACCCAGTACTTC. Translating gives CAWSEGETQYF.

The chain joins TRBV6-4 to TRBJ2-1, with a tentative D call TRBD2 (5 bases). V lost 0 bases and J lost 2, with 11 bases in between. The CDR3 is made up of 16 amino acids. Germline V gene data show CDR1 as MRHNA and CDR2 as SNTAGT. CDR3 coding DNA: TGTGCCAGCAGTGACTCATACGGGAAAACCTACAATGAGCAGTTCTTC. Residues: CASSDSYGKTYNEQFF.

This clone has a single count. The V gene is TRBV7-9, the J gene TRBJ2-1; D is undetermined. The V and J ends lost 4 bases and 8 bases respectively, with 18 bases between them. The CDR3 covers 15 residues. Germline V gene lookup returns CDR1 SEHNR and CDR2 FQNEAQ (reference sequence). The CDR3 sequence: CASSSAFRTADEQFF. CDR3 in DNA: TGTGCCAGCAGCTCCGCCTTTCGTACTGCGGATGAGCAGTTCTTC.